This T cell receptor beta chain was captured in a study of beta chain features in type 1 diabetes. Germline-derived CDR1 and CDR2 are SGHRS and YFSETQ. The CDR3 totals 14 residues. Trimming took off 1 base at V and 6 bases at J, with 11 bases between the two ends. A remark on this clone: Antigen: not known.

Every bit of the isolated RNA underwent reverse transcription, so sequencing read expressed TCRB transcripts. The table came from immunoSEQ multiplex PCR; TCRdb's copy has only in-frame clones and leaves some out. The sample has under 850,000 clones, around 15% seen once. Notes on the study in general: Lower insertion and higher deletion counts appeared at VDJ junctions in type 1 diabetes patients. The study found moderately but significantly shorter TCRB CDR3s in all four CD4+ subsets of Type 1 diabetes patients. Patients showed naive, central memory and Treg TCRB repertoires that appeared more similar than those of healthy donors.

This clonotype was sampled from a man younger than 35 with type 1 diabetes. Input material: naive CD4+ T cells from blood. The chain has TRBV5-1 and TRBJ2-1, with a possible D match to TRBD2 (5 bases). CDR3 nucleotides: TGCGCCAGCAGCTTGCACTTAGGGAGCAATGAGCAGTTCTTC. Translated, it gives CASSLHLGSNEQFF. Combining the CDR3 with reference TRBV5-1 and TRBJ2-1 gives the whole variable domain KAGVTQTPRYLIKTRGQQVTLSCSPISGHRSVSWYQQTPGQGLQFLFEYFSETQRNKGNFPGRFSGRQFSNSRSEMNVSTLELGDSALYLCASSLHLGSNEQFFGPGTRLTVL.